This T cell receptor (beta chain) was found in a study of shared clonotypes between healthy human individuals. CD45RO-negative, CCR7-selected cells formed the naive CD8 fraction, which excluded terminally differentiated effector memory CD45RA+ cells. This CDR3 spans 14 amino acids. V lost 0 bases to trimming and J lost 2 bases, with 7 bases between them. The germline CDR1 and CDR2 sequences are MNHEY and SMNVEV (reference sequence). TCRdb's table, derived via immunoSEQ multiplex PCR, lists solely in-frame clones and lacks some. Here the sample spans about 2.2 million clones, roughly 93% being singletons.

This chain joins TRBV27 and TRBJ2-5; a weak D match, TRBD1 (6 bases). Source material: naive CD8+ T cells from PBMCs. The clonotype comes from a man aged 18 to 29 in good health. Some clones in this sample may be carry-over from other donors' samples. In DNA, the CDR3 is TGTGCCAGCAGTTTATCGGGACATCAAGAGACCCAGTACTTC. This sequence encodes CASSLSGHQETQYF.